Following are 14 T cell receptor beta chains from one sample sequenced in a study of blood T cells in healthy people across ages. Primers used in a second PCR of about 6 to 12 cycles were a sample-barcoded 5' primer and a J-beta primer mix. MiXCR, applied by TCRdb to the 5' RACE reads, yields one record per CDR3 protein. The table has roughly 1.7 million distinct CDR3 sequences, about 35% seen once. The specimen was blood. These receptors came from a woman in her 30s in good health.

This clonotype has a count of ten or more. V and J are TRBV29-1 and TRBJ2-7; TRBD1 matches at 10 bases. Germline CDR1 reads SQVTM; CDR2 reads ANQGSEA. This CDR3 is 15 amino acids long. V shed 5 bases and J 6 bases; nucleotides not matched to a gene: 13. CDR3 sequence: CSVRGSGTGEREQYF. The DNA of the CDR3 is TGCAGCGTTCGGGGTTCCGGGACAGGGGAACGCGAGCAGTACTTC.

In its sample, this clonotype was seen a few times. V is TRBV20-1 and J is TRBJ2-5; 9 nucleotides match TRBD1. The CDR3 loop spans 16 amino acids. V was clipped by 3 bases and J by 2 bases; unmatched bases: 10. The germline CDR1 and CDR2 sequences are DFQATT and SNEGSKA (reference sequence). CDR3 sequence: CSARSLTGGRQETQYF. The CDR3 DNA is TGCAGTGCTAGGTCCTTAACAGGGGGCAGGCAAGAGACCCAGTACTTC.

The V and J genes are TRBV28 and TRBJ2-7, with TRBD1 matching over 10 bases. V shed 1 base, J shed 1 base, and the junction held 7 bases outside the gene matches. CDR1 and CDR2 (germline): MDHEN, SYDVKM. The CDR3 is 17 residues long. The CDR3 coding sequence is TGTGCCAGCAGTTTATTTACCGGGACAGGGGTTTCCTACGAGCAGTACTTC. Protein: CASSLFTGTGVSYEQYF.

The CDR3 DNA is TGTGCCAGCAGCCAAGATTTGCGGGGGCCCGAGGGAGGCTACACCTTC. The encoded protein is CASSQDLRGPEGGYTF. J is TRBJ1-2 and V is TRBV4-2; possible D gene TRBD1, 6 bases. This CDR3 has 16 residues. Per the germline V gene, CDR1 is LGHNA and CDR2 is YNFKEQ. V lost 0 bases and J 8 bases, leaving 19 bases between the germline ends.

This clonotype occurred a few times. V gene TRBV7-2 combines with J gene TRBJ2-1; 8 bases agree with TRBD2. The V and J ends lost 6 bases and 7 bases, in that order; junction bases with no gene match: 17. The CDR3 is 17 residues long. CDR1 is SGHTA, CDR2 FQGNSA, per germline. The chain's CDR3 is CASRRLAWAGTVNEQFF. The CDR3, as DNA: TGTGCCAGCAGGCGACTAGCGTGGGCCGGGACCGTGAATGAGCAGTTCTTC.

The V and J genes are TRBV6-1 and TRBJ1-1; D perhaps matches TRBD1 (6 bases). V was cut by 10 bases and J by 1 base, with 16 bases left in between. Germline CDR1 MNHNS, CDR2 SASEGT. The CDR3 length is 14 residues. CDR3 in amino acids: CATKVGGPNTEAFF. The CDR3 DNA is TGTGCCACCAAGGTCGGGGGCCCGAACACTGAAGCTTTCTTT.

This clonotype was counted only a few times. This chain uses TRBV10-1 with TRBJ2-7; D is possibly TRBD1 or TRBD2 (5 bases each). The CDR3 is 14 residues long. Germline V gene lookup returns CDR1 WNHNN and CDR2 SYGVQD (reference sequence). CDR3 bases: TGCACGAACAACCGGGGCAACGGTGCCTACGAGCAGTACTTC. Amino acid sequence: CTNNRGNGAYEQYF.

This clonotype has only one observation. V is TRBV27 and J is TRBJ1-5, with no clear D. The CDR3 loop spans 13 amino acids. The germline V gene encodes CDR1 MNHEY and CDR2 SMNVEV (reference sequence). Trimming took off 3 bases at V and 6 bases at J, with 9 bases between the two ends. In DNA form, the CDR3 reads TGTGCCAGCAGTTTTGTAGTGGGTCAGCCCCAGCATTTT. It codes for CASSFVVGQPQHF.

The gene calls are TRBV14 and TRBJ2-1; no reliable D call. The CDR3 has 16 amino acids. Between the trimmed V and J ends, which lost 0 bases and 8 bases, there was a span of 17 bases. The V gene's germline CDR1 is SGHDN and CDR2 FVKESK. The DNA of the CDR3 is TGTGCCAGCAGCCAAGATCCCAGAAATTATCGCGATGAGCAGTTCTTC. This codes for CASSQDPRNYRDEQFF. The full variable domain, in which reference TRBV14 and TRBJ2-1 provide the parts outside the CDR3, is EAGVTQFPSHSVIEKGQTVTLRCDPISGHDNLYWYRRVMGKEIKFLLHFVKESKQDESGMPNNRFLAERTGGTYSTLKVQPAELEDSGVYFCASSQDPRNYRDEQFFGPGTRLTVL.

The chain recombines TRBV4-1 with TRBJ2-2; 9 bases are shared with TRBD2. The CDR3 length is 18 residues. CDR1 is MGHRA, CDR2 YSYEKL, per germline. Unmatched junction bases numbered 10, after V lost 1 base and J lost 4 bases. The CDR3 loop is CASSQGFPRGGSTGELFF. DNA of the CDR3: TGCGCCAGCAGCCAAGGGTTTCCGCGGGGGGGCAGCACCGGGGAGCTGTTTTTT.

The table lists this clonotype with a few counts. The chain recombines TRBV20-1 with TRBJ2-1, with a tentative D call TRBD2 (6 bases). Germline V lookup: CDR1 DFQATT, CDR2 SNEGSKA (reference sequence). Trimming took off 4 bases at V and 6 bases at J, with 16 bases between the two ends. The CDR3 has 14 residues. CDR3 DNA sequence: TGCAGTGCTACCCTGGGGGGAGCCTCCAATGAGCAGTTCTTC. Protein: CSATLGGASNEQFF.

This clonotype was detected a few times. The CDR3 is CASRDRGTYGYTF. Written as DNA, the CDR3 is TGTGCCAGCAGGGACAGGGGGACCTATGGCTACACCTTC. The chain links TRBV6-2 or TRBV6-3 to TRBJ1-2; 10 bases agree with TRBD1. The CDR3 is made up of 13 amino acids. The V and J ends lost 6 bases and 4 bases, in that order; junction bases with no gene match: 2. Germline V gene sequence: CDR1 MNHEY, CDR2 SVGEGT.

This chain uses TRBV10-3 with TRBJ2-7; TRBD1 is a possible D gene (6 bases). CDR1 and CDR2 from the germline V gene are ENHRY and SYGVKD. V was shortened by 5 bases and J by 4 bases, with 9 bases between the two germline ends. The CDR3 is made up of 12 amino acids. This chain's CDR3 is CAISLQGYEQYF. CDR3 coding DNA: TGTGCCATCAGTTTACAGGGATACGAGCAGTACTTC.

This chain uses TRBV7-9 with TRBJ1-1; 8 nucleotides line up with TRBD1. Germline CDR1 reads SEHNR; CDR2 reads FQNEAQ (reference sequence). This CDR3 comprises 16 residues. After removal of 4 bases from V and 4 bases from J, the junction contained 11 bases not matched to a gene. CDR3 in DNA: TGTGCCAGCAGCTCAGCATCAGGGGGCATTATCACTGAAGCTTTCTTT. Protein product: CASSSASGGIITEAFF.